Listed here are 15 T cell receptor beta chains from one sample, sequenced in a study of T cells in Graves' hyperthyroidism and ophthalmopathy. Authors of the study amplified TCR beta CDR3 regions from RNA transcripts. HTBI primers were employed in a first-round RT-PCR of the TCR CDR3. TCRdb independently ran MiXCR on the multiplex PCR reads; one entry per CDR3 protein. The data contain about 640,000 distinct CDR3 sequences, around 20% of them seen just once; the ten biggest clones take up under 35%. Sequencing used blood. All receptors come from a man under 40 with Graves' ophthalmopathy.

V is TRBV20-1 and J is TRBJ1-2; D not certain. V lost 2 bases and J lost 1, with 8 bases in between. There are 13 residues in the CDR3. CDR1 and CDR2 from the germline V gene are DFQATT and SNEGSKA (reference sequence). The CDR3 here is CSARSADNYGYTF. The CDR3 DNA follows: TGCAGTGCTAGAAGTGCCGATAACTATGGCTACACCTTC.

This clonotype was recorded at least ten times. CDR3 sequence: CAWSVSRNGYTF. CDR3 DNA sequence: TGTGCCTGGAGTGTTAGCAGAAATGGCTACACCTTC. The rearrangement links TRBV30 to TRBJ1-2; D gene ambiguous. This CDR3 has 12 residues. Trimming took off 0 bases at V and 6 bases at J, with 8 bases between the two ends. Germline lookup yields CDR1 GTSNPN and CDR2 SVGIG (reference sequence).

The CDR3, as DNA: TGTGCCAGCAGCCAACCGGGATCCTCCTACGAGCAGTACTTC. Translated, it gives CASSQPGSSYEQYF. The rearrangement links TRBV4-2 to TRBJ2-7, with D perhaps matching TRBD2 (5 bases). V shed 2 bases and J shed 0 bases, with 8 bases lying between them. The CDR3 is 14 residues long. CDR1 is LGHNA and CDR2 is YNFKEQ in the germline V gene.

This chain joins TRBV6-2 or TRBV6-3 and TRBJ2-1, with D perhaps TRBD2 (5 bases). The V and J ends lost 10 bases and 7 bases respectively, with 20 bases between them. Germline V gene lookup returns CDR1 MNHEY and CDR2 SVGEGT. CDR3 length equals 14 residues. For the CDR3, the DNA is TGTGCCACGCTGGCTAGCTGGAGTCATAATGAGCAGTTCTTC. This gives the protein CATLASWSHNEQFF.

At least ten counts were recorded for this clonotype. The chain combines TRBV3-1 with TRBJ2-3; TRBD2 matches at 9 bases. The CDR3 sequence is 15 residues long. From germline, CDR1 is LGHDT and CDR2 YNNKEL (reference sequence). V trimming: 4 bases; J trimming: 4 bases; junction bases outside the gene matches: 6. For the CDR3, the DNA is TGTGCCAGCAGCCCGACGGCGGGAGGGGCAGATACGCAGTATTTT. It yields the protein CASSPTAGGADTQYF.

This clonotype was picked up a small number of times. This chain links TRBV29-1 with TRBJ1-3; D gene unclear. Germline loops: CDR1 SQVTM, CDR2 ANQGSEA. The CDR3 has 14 amino acids. Trimming pared 4 bases from V and 0 bases from J, leaving 10 bases between. The CDR3 nucleotides are TGCAGCGTTGTTCCAAGGGACTCTGGAAACACCATATATTTT. It translates to CSVVPRDSGNTIYF.

The V and J genes are TRBV3-1 and TRBJ2-7; tentatively, D is TRBD2 (6 bases). V was clipped by 4 bases and J by 6 bases, with 19 bases between them. This CDR3 has 15 residues. The germline V gene has CDR1 LGHDT and CDR2 YNNKEL (reference sequence). The CDR3 is CASSPSGTDWAEQYF. DNA of the CDR3: TGTGCCAGCAGCCCCTCCGGGACTGACTGGGCCGAGCAGTACTTC.

This clonotype was seen more than once but under ten times. The chain links TRBV7-9 to TRBJ1-6, with D possibly matching TRBD1 (5 bases). The CDR3 consists of 15 residues. Trimming pared 5 bases from V and 7 bases from J, leaving 15 bases between. CDR1 is SEHNR, CDR2 FQNEAQ, per germline (reference sequence). CDR3 in DNA: TGTGCCAGCAGCCTGGGGCCCCGACAGAATTCACCCCTCCACTTT. The encoded protein is CASSLGPRQNSPLHF.

This clonotype turned up a few times. CDR3 sequence: CAISESWTGGGSTEAFF. The DNA of the CDR3 is TGTGCCATCAGTGAGTCCTGGACAGGGGGTGGGAGCACTGAAGCTTTCTTT. The chain has TRBV10-3 and TRBJ1-1; the match to TRBD1 covers 10 bases. The CDR3 spans 17 residues. V lost 0 bases to trimming and J lost 4 bases; unmatched junction nucleotides: 8. Germline V gene data show CDR1 as ENHRY and CDR2 as SYGVKD.

The chain employs TRBV28 and TRBJ2-5; the match to TRBD2 covers 10 bases. The junction had 10 bases not matched to a gene; V was cut back by 8 bases and J by 10 bases. The germline V gene has CDR1 MDHEN and CDR2 SYDVKM. The CDR3 sequence is 13 residues long. The CDR3 is CASSPRTSGLQYF. In nucleotides, the CDR3 is TGTGCCAGCTCTCCCAGGACTAGCGGTCTCCAGTACTTC.

This clonotype turned up a few times. V gene TRBV5-1 combines with J gene TRBJ1-1; D remains unclear. V shed 0 bases and J shed 1 base, with 13 bases lying between them. The CDR3 sequence is 16 residues long. Germline V gene sequence: CDR1 SGHRS, CDR2 YFSETQ. In nucleotides, the CDR3 is TGCGCCAGCAGCTTGGCCGAATGGGAGGGGAACACTGAAGCTTTCTTT. Its translation is CASSLAEWEGNTEAFF. The variable domain in full, completed from reference TRBV5-1 and TRBJ1-1, reads KAGVTQTPRYLIKTRGQQVTLSCSPISGHRSVSWYQQTPGQGLQFLFEYFSETQRNKGNFPGRFSGRQFSNSRSEMNVSTLELGDSALYLCASSLAEWEGNTEAFFGQGTRLTVV.

The chain carries TRBV19 and TRBJ1-5; D remains ambiguous. The CDR3 extends over 14 amino acids. Trimming cost V 2 bases and J 3 bases, with 8 bases left between them. Per germline, CDR1 LNHDA and CDR2 SQIVND (reference sequence). For the CDR3, the DNA is TGTGCCAGTAGTATACACATCCCCAATCAGCCCCAGCATTTT. This encodes CASSIHIPNQPQHF.

The table lists this clonotype with many counts. The chain joins TRBV12-3 or TRBV12-4 to TRBJ1-4; 9 bases match TRBD1. This CDR3 has 15 amino acids. The trim removed 4 bases at V and 3 bases at J, leaving 3 bases unmatched. The CDR3 spells CASSSGQGSNEKLFF. CDR3 DNA: TGTGCCAGCAGTTCGGGACAGGGCTCTAATGAAAAACTGTTTTTT.

This clonotype showed up just a few times. V and J are TRBV18 and TRBJ2-1; TRBD2 aligns across 15 bases. The CDR3 sequence is 18 residues long. V was clipped by 1 base and J by 7 bases; unmatched bases: 8. Germline-derived CDR1 and CDR2 are KGHSH and LQKENI. In nucleotides, the CDR3 is TGTGCCAGCTCACCACTAGGACTAGCGGGAGGGCCGGGGAATGAGCAGTTCTTC. This encodes CASSPLGLAGGPGNEQFF.

As for this clonotype: A read error may be the cause here, since a much bigger clone is one base away. The rearrangement uses TRBV2 and TRBJ2-1, with D possibly matching TRBD2 (6 bases). Germline assignment: CDR1 SNHLY and CDR2 FYNNEI. This CDR3 has 13 amino acids. Deletions cut 3 bases from V and 5 bases from J, with 8 bases between. The DNA for the CDR3 is TGTGCCAGCAGTGACGGGGGAAACAATGAGCAGTTCTTC. Protein sequence: CASSDGGNNEQFF.